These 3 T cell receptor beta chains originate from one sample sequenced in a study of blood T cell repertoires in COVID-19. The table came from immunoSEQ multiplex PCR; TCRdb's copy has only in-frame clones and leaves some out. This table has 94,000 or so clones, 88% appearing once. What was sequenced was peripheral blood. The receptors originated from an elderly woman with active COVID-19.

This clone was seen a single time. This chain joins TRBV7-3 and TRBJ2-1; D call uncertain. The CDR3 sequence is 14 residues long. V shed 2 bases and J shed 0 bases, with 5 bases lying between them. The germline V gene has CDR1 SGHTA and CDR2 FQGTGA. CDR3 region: CASSLRGSYNEQFF. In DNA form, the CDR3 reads TGTGCCAGCAGCTTACGCGGCTCCTACAATGAGCAGTTCTTC.

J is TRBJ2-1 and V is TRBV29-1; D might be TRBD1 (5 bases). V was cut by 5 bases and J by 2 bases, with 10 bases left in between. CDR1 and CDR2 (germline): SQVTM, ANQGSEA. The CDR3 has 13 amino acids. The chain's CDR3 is CSVSRTPYNEQFF. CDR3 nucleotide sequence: TGCAGCGTTAGTCGGACACCCTACAATGAGCAGTTCTTC.

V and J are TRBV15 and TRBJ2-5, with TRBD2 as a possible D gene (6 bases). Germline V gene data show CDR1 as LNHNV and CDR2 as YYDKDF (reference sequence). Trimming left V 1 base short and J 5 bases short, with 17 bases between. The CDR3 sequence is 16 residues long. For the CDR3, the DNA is TGTGCCACCAGCAGAGGAGAGCGGGCCCCGAGGGAGACCCAGTACTTC. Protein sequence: CATSRGERAPRETQYF.